This T cell receptor beta chain was observed in a study of cytomegalovirus exposure and HLA in healthy donors. Turning to the study itself: Membership in the Caucasian-associated ancestry cluster was found for 65% to 85% of roughly 360 genotyped donors.

Turning to this clone: Its antigen is not identified.

The PCR employed 60 Vbeta primers together with 13 Jbeta primers. Data came from immunoSEQ multiplex PCR; TCRdb stores just in-frame clones and leaves some out. The sample has about 150,000 clones, around 72% seen once. The study, taken as a whole, reports: Later examination showed HLA-associated TCR beta chains had greater clonal expansion than equally common others. Most likely, a cluster of highly shared sequence variants arose as a sequencing artifact. The authors later found TCR association rates varying by HLA locus, with DRB1 most and HLA-C fewest.

Looked up from germline, CDR1 is SGHAT and CDR2 is FQNNGV. The CDR3 consists of 16 residues. V shed 5 bases and J 10 bases; nucleotides not matched to a gene: 17. The clonotype comes from a man in his fifties or sixties in good health and CMV-seropositive. The chain carries TRBV11-2 and TRBJ2-1; TRBD1 matches at 7 bases. Sequenced: PBMCs. The CDR3 sequence is CASSTQTGSLGNEQFF. DNA of the CDR3: TGTGCCAGCAGCACTCAGACAGGGTCACTGGGAAACGAGCAGTTCTTC. The whole variable domain, remainder taken from reference TRBV11-2 and TRBJ2-1, is EAGVAQSPRYKIIEKRQSVAFWCNPISGHATLYWYQQILGQGPKLLIQFQNNGVVDDSQLPKDRFSAERLKGVDSTLKIQPAKLEDSAVYLCASSTQTGSLGNEQFFGPGTRLTVL.